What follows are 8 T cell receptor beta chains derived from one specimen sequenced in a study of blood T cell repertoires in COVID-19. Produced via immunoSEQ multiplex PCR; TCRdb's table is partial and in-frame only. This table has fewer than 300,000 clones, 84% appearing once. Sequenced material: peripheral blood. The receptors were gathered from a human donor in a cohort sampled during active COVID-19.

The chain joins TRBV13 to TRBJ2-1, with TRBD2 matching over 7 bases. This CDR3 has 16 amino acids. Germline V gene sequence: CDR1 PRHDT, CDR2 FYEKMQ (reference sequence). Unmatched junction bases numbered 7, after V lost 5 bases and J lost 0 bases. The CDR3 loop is CASSLLAPSSYNEQFF. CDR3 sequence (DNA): TGTGCCAGCAGCCTACTAGCGCCAAGCTCCTACAATGAGCAGTTCTTC.

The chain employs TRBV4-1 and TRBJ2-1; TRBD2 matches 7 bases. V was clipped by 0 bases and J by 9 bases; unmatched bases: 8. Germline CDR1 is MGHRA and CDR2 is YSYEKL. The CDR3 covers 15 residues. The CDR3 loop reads CASSQDISVAGEQFF. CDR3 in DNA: TGCGCCAGCAGCCAAGATATTTCGGTAGCGGGTGAGCAGTTCTTC.

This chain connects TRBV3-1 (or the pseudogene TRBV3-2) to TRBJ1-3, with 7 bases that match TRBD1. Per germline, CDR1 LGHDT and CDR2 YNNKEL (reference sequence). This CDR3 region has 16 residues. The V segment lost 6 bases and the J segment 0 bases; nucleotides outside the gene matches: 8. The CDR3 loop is CASSLRGQHSGNTIYF. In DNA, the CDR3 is TGTGCCAGCAGTCTAAGGGGACAGCACTCTGGAAACACCATATATTTT.

The CDR3 here is CASSVRNEQFF. In nucleotides, the CDR3 is TGTGCCAGCAGCGTCAGGAATGAGCAGTTCTTC. The chain combines TRBV6-5 with TRBJ2-1; no clear D gene. V lost 6 bases, J lost 7 bases, and 7 bases lay in between. Germline V lookup: CDR1 MNHEY, CDR2 SVGAGI. The CDR3 extends over 11 amino acids.

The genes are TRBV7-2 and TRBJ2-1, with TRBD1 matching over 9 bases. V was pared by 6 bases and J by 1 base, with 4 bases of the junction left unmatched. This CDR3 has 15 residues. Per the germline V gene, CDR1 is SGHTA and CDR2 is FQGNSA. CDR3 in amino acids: CASRPQGASYNEQFF. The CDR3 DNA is TGTGCCAGCAGACCACAGGGGGCATCCTACAATGAGCAGTTCTTC.

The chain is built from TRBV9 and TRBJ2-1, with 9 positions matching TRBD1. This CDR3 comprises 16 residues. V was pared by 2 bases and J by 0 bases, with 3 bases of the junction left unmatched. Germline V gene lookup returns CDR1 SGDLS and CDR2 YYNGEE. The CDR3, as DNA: TGTGCCAGCAGCGTGACAGGGGGGCACTCCTACAATGAGCAGTTCTTC. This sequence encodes CASSVTGGHSYNEQFF.

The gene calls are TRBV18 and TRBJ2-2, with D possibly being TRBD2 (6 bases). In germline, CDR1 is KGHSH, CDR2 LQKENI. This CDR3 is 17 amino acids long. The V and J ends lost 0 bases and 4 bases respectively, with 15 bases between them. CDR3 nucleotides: TGTGCCAGCTCACCACCTGGGTCGGGAGCGGGCACCGGGGAGCTGTTTTTT. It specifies CASSPPGSGAGTGELFF.

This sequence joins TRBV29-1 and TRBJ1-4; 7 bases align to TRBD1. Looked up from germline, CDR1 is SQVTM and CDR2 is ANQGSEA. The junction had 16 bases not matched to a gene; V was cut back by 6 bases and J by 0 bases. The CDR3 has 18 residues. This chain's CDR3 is CSVVEGTVWPPTNEKLFF. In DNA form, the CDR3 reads TGCAGCGTAGTGGAAGGGACAGTTTGGCCTCCAACTAATGAAAAACTGTTTTTT.